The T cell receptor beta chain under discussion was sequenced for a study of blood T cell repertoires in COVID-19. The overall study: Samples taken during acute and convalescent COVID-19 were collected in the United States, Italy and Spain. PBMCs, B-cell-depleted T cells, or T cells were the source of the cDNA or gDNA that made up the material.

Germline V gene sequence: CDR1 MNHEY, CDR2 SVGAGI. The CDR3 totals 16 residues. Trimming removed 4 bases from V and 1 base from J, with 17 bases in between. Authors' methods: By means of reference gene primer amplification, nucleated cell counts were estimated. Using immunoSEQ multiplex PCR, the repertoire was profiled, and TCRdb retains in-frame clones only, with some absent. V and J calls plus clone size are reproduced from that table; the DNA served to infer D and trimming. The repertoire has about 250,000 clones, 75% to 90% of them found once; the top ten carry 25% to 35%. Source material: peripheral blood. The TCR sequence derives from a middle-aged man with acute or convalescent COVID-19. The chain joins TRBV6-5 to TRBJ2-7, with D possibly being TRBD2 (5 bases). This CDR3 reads CASSFDSDWRSYEQYF. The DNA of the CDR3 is TGTGCCAGCAGTTTCGATTCGGACTGGAGATCCTACGAGCAGTACTTC.